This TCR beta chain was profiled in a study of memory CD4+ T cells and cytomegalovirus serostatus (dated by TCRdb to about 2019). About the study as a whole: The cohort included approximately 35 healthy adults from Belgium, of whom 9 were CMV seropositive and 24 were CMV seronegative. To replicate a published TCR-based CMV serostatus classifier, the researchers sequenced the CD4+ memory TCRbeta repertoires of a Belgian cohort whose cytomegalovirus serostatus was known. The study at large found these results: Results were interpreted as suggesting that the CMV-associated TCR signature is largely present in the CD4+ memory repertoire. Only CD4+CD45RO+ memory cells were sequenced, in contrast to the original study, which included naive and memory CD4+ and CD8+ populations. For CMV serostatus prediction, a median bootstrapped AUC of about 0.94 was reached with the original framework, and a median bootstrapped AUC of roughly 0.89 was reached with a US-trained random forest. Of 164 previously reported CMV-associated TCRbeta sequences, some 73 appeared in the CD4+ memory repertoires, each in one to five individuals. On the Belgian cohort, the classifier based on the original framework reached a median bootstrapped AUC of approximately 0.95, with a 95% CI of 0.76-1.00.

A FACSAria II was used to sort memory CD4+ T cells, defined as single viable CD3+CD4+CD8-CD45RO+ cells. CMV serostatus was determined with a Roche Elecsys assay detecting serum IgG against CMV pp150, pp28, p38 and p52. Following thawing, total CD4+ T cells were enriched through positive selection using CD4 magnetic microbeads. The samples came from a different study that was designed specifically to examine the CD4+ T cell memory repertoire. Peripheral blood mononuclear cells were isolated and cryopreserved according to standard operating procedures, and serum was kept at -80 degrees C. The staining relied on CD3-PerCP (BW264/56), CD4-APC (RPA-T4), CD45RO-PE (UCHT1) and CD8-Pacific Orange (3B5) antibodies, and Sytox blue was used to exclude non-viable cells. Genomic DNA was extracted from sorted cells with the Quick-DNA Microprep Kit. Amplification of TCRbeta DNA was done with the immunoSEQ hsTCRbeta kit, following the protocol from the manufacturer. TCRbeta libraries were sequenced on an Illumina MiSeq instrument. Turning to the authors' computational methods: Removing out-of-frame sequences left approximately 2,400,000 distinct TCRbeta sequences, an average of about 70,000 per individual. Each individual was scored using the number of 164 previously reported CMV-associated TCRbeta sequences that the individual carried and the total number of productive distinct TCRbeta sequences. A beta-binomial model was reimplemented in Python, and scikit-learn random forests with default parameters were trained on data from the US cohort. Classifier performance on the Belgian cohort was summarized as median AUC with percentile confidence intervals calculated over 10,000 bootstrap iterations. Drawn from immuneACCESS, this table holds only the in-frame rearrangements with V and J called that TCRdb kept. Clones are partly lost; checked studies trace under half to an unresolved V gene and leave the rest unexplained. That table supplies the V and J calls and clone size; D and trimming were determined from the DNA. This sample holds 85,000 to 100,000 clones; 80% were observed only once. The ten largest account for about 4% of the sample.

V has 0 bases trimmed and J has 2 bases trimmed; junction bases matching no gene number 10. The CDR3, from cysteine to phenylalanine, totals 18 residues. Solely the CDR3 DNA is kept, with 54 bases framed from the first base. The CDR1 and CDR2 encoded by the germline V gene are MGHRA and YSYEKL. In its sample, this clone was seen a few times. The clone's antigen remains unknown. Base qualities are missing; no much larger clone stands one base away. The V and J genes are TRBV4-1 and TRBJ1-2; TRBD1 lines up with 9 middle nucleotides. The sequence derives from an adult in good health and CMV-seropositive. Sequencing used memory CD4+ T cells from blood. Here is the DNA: TGCGCCAGCAGCCAAGATTATAACAGGGGGCGCACGAACTATGGCTACACCTTC. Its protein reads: CASSQDYNRGRTNYGYTF.